The 5 T cell receptor beta chains below come from one sample, sequenced in a study of shared clonotypes between healthy human individuals. Data came from immunoSEQ multiplex PCR; TCRdb stores just in-frame clones and leaves some out. The table has 2 million to 3 million clones, roughly 93% seen once; the top ten hold about 0.38%. The source material was naive CD4+ T cells from PBMCs. Subset here: CD45RA+ positively selected. The receptors derive from a man aged 18 to 30 in good health. Some clones in this sample may be carry-over from other donors' samples.

The chain combines TRBV19 with TRBJ2-2; unclear D gene. The CDR3 runs to 10 residues. The ends were cut back, 10 bases at V and 6 bases at J, with 6 bases in the middle. Germline lookup yields CDR1 LNHDA and CDR2 SQIVND (reference sequence). This CDR3 is CATLAGELFF. The CDR3 region has the DNA TGTGCCACCCTCGCCGGGGAGCTGTTTTTT.

The chain is built from TRBV28 and TRBJ1-5; D call uncertain. CDR3 length: 13 residues. V was trimmed by 7 bases and J by 0 bases, leaving 7 bases between them. CDR1 is MDHEN and CDR2 is SYDVKM in the germline V gene. CDR3 DNA: TGTGCCAGCATCCCGTATAGCAATCAGCCCCAGCATTTT. It specifies CASIPYSNQPQHF.

Turning to this clone: Other DNA sequences in the same sample also yield this CDR3. This chain joins TRBV6-5 and TRBJ1-5; weak D call: TRBD1 (6 bases). Germline CDR1 and CDR2: MNHEY and SVGAGI. V lost 6 bases to trimming and J lost 5 bases, with 11 bases between them. CDR3 length: 13 residues. In DNA form, the CDR3 reads TGTGCCAGCAGCCTGGACAGAGATCAGCCCCAGCATTTT. It codes for CASSLDRDQPQHF.

The gene calls are TRBV7-9 and TRBJ1-2, with D perhaps matching TRBD1 (6 bases). Germline CDR1 is SEHNR and CDR2 is FQNEAQ (reference sequence). CDR3 length: 15 amino acids. V lost 5 bases to trimming and J lost 0 bases, with 13 bases between them. The chain's CDR3 is CASSPGQSTNYGYTF. CDR3 sequence (DNA): TGTGCCAGCAGCCCTGGACAGAGTACTAACTATGGCTACACCTTC.

This rearrangement joins TRBV5-1 to TRBJ1-2; D ambiguous. Germline CDR1 reads SGHRS; CDR2 reads YFSETQ. The length of the CDR3 is 13 residues. The ends were cut back, 4 bases at V and 6 bases at J, with 13 bases in the middle. The CDR3 protein is CASSPTPQNGYTF. For the CDR3, the DNA is TGCGCCAGCAGCCCAACCCCCCAGAATGGCTACACCTTC. The entire variable domain, with the rest obtained from reference TRBV5-1 and TRBJ1-2, is as follows: KAGVTQTPRYLIKTRGQQVTLSCSPISGHRSVSWYQQTPGQGLQFLFEYFSETQRNKGNFPGRFSGRQFSNSRSEMNVSTLELGDSALYLCASSPTPQNGYTFGSGTRLTVV.